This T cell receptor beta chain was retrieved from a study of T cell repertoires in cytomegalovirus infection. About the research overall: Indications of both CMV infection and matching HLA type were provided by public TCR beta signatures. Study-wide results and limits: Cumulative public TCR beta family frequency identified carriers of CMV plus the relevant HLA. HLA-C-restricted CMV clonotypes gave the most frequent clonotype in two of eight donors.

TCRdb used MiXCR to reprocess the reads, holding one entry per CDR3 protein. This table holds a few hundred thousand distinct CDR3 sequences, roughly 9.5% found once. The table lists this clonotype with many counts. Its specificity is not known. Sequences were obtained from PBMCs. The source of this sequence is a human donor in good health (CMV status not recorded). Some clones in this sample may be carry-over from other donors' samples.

For the CDR3, the DNA is TGTGCCAGCAGCCCCCGGACTAGCGGGAGAAGGGATACGCAGTATTTT. It is translated as CASSPRTSGRRDTQYF. The rearrangement joins TRBV7-2 to TRBJ2-3; TRBD2 aligns across 13 bases. The ends lost 5 bases at V and 6 bases at J; junction bases unmatched: 8. Per germline, CDR1 SGHTA and CDR2 FQGNSA. The CDR3 sequence is 16 residues long.